This T cell receptor (beta chain) was identified during a study of response to subunit inactivated influenza vaccine. V lost 2 bases and J lost 7, with 6 bases in between. The CDR3 loop spans 12 amino acids. The germline V gene has CDR1 MDHEN and CDR2 SYDVKM. This clonotype was counted many times. TCRdb used MiXCR to reprocess the RT-PCR reads, holding one entry per CDR3 protein. The data show around 600,000 distinct CDR3 sequences, roughly 10% seen once. This sample also belongs to another study, concerning T cells expressing NK-cell markers. That paper adds: UMI-tagged 5'RACE template switching yielded the TCR beta cDNA. Obtained from sorted CD3+CD56+NKG2C+, CD3+CD56+NKG2C- and CD3+CD56-NKG2C+ T cells were the TCR beta repertoires. Within the sequenced cohort of eight donors, seven exhibited HCMV seropositivity and one was seronegative. Expanded clones of NKG2C+ T cells had an unclear HCMV specificity.

V and J are TRBV28 and TRBJ1-5; tentative D call: TRBD1 (5 bases). Sequencing was performed on PBMCs from blood, taken on the day of vaccination. The receptor's source is a man between 50 and 59 years old who received an inactivated influenza vaccine. The CDR3 is CASSLRGQPQHF. CDR3 nucleotides: TGTGCCAGCAGTTTAAGGGGCCAGCCCCAGCATTTT. The whole variable domain, filled in from reference TRBV28 and TRBJ1-5, reads DVKVTQSSRYLVKRTGEKVFLECVQDMDHENMFWYRQDPGLGLRLIYFSYDVKMKEKGDIPEGYSVSREKKERFSLILESASTNQTSMYLCASSLRGQPQHFGDGTRLSIL.